One T cell receptor beta chain is described in this entry. Generated by immunoSEQ multiplex PCR, the TCRdb table keeps only in-frame clones and is missing some. The sample records about 110,000 clones, approximately 80% being singletons. This entry comes from a study of control samples from healthy donors and cancer patients. The J segment lost 6 bases and the V segment lost 5 bases, leaving 5 bases of the junction unmatched. Germline CDR1 is LNHDA and CDR2 is SQIVND (reference sequence). The CDR3 is 14 residues long. The rearrangement uses TRBV19 and TRBJ2-1; 9 bases line up with TRBD1. Sequencing was performed on blood. This clonotype was sampled from a young man in good health. The CDR3 protein is CASSHRGRSNEQFF. For the CDR3, the DNA is TGTGCCAGTAGTCACAGGGGGCGAAGCAATGAGCAGTTCTTC.